This TCR beta chain was recorded in a study of molecular identifiers for immune sequencing clone quantification. Between roughly 18,000 and 1,100,000 sorted cells, with 10%, 30% or 50% RNA, yielded naive CD8 libraries. At least ten counts were recorded for this clonotype. The target antigen is unknown. General study points: Spiked Jurkat TCR RNA originating from one cell could reportedly be identified amid more than 800,000 naive cells. Naive cells had under 1% of molecules in clones above 20 RNA copies, effectors over 98%.

Listed TCR primers, together with previously described methods, were used for the bulk TCR libraries. TCRdb used MiXCR to reprocess the PCR reads, holding one entry per CDR3 protein. The sample carries around 300,000 distinct CDR3 sequences, over 20% recorded once. V lost 1 base to trimming and J lost 5 bases, with 11 bases between them. Germline V CDR1 and CDR2: SGHTA, FQGNSA. The length of the CDR3 is 14 residues. The clonotype comes from a human donor in good health. Some libraries in this study had Jurkat cell RNA spiked in. Source material: naive CD8+ T cells from blood, with Jurkat cell RNA spiked in. Subset here: FACS-sorted CD8+CD4-CCR7+CD45RA+ naive T cells. The V call is TRBV7-2, the J call TRBJ1-1; D remains unclear. CDR3 region: CASSLEVRLTEAFF. DNA for the CDR3: TGTGCCAGCAGCTTAGAGGTCAGATTAACTGAAGCTTTCTTT.